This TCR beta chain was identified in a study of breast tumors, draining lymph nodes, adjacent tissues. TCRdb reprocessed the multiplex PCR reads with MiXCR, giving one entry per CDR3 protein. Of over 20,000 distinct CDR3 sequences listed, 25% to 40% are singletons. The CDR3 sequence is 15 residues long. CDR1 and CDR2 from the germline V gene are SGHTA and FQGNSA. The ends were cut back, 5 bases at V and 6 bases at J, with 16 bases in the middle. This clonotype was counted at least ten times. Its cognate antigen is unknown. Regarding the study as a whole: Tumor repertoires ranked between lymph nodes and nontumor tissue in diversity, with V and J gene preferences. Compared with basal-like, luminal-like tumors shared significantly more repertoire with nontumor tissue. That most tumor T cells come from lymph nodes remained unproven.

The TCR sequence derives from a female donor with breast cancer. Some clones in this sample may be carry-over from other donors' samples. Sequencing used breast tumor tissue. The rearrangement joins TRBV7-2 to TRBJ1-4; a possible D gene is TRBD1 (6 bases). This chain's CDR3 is CASSLMGGSYEKLFF. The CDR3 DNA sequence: TGTGCCAGCAGCCTAATGGGGGGCAGTTATGAAAAACTGTTTTTT.